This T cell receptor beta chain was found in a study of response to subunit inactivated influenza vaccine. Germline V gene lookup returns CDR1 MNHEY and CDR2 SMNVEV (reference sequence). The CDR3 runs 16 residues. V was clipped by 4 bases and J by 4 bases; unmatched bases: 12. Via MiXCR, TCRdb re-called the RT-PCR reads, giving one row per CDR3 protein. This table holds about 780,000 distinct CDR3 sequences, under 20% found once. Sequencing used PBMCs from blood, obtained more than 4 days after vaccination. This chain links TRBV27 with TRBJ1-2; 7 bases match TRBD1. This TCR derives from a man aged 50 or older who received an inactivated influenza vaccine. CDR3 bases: TGTGCCAGCAGTTCTCCGGGACAGCCGATGTCCTATGGCTACACCTTC. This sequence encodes CASSSPGQPMSYGYTF.